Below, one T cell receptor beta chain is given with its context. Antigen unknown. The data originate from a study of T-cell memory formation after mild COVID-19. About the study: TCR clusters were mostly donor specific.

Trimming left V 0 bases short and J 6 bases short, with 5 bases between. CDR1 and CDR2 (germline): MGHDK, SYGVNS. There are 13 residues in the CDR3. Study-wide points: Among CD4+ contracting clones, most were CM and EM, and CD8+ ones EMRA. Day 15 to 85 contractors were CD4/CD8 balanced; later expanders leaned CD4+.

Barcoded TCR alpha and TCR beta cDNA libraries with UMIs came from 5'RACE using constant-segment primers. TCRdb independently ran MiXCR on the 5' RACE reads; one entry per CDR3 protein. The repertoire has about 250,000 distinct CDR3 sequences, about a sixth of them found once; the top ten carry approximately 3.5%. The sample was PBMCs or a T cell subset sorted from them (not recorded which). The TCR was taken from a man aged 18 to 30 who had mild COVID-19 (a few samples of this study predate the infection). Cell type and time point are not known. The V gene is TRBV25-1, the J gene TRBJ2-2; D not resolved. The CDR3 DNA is TGTGCCAGCAGTGAATATCAACCCGGGGAGCTGTTTTTT. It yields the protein CASSEYQPGELFF.